This TCR beta chain was recorded in a study of T cell repertoires in aging, cancer and after chemotherapy (dated by TCRdb to about 2019). Regarding the study in general: The donors fell into six age groups ranging from 30 or younger to 70 or older, and each group had at least three individuals. Paired pre- and post-chemotherapy samples in the solid tumor group came from brain tumor (glioblastoma) patients receiving temozolomide-based therapy. The full dataset contained 9.1 million or so TCR reads. To examine immunoaging and T cell reconstitution after chemotherapy, the study profiled TCR beta repertoires in peripheral blood from healthy donors and cancer patients. Alongside 95 healthy donors serving as a reference group, the cohort included some 220 cancer patients, of whom roughly 90 had hematological cancers and about 130 had solid cancers. Study-level results and caveats: In both cancer cohorts, median generation probability rose over the chemotherapy interval, which suggests that the repertoire was reconstituted through rebound thymic output. It was noted by the authors that conclusions about immunological memory after chemotherapy cannot be drawn from the repertoire data. Significantly lower blood TCR diversity and higher clonality were observed in untreated patients with hematological or solid cancers than in age-matched healthy donors. In healthy donors, the decline in TCR diversity with age was mainly due to loss of richness, whereas in cancer patients loss of evenness also played a role.

Trimming takes 5 bases off V and 6 bases off J; junction bases not matched to a gene: 9. Measured from the cysteine to the phenylalanine, the CDR3 is 17 residues long. This entry keeps only the CDR3 DNA: 51 bases, framed from base 1. Based on the germline V gene, the CDR1 and CDR2 sequences are MRHNA and SNTAGT. TCR beta rearrangements were amplified from genomic DNA isolated from peripheral blood, not from sorted cells or RNA. As regards this clonotype: Its antigen specificity is not known. Qualities for individual bases were not recorded, and no much larger clone is one base off.

Rearranged TRB sequences spanning V, D and J segments were amplified in a multiplex touch-down PCR with a mixed TRB-A/B primer pool. Illumina adapters and sample indices were attached to the amplicons in two consecutive PCR reactions using Phusion HS II polymerase. Amplicons were gel-purified using the NucleoSpin Gel and PCR Clean-up kit and were subsequently checked with Qubit and an Agilent 2100 Bioanalyzer. Sequencing of libraries was carried out on an Illumina MiSeq in 600-cycle, single-indexed, paired-end runs. As for how the authors treated the data: MiXCR versions 2.12 and 3.0.5 were used to process the TRB sequences. A clone was defined as each unique CDR3 nucleotide sequence, and only productive sequences supported by at least two reads were kept. Repertoire metrics included Shannon diversity, evenness, clonality (one minus evenness), and alpha-parameterized diversity profiles from alpha 0 to 5. The IGoR algorithm was used to calculate generation probabilities of clones in the paired pre- and post-chemotherapy samples. TCRdb trimmed the raw reads at Q25, called clones with MiXCR and kept productive beta chains. When rows share a CDR3 protein, they turn into one entry using the most common DNA and genes. The V and J calls and clone size are TCRdb's, not the authors'. Within this sample are roughly 3,400 distinct CDR3 sequences, with about 30% of them counted one time only. Jointly, the top ten make up about 4% of the sample.

This TCR came from a human donor with a solid tumor. Sequencing was carried out using blood. The receptor chain draws on TRBV6-4 and TRBJ2-3, and 15 junction bases match TRBD2. Here is the DNA: TGTGCCAGCAGTCCCTCGGGACTAGCGGGAGGAGGGGATACGCAGTATTTT. Its translation reads: CASSPSGLAGGGDTQYF.